These 21 T cell receptor beta chains were sequenced from one sample in a study of blood T cell repertoires in COVID-19. The data were produced by immunoSEQ multiplex PCR, yet TCRdb's version contains in-frame clones alone and is incomplete. The table lists almost 500,000 clones, 75% to 90% of them singletons. Material for sequencing was PBMCs or T cells enriched from blood (not recorded which). The receptor source for this set is a woman aged 55-70 years who had recovered from COVID-19.

The chain employs TRBV5-1 and TRBJ2-7; 12 bases fit TRBD2. V trimming: 8 bases; J trimming: 8 bases; junction bases outside the gene matches: 14. The CDR3 length is 15 residues. In germline, CDR1 is SGHRS, CDR2 YFSETQ. This CDR3 reads CASTETSGGLSKQYF. CDR3 nucleotides: TGCGCCAGTACCGAGACTAGCGGGGGCCTGAGCAAGCAGTACTTC.

This clone was picked up a small number of times. This chain connects TRBV5-1 to TRBJ1-2; 7 nucleotides match TRBD1. From germline, CDR1 is SGHRS and CDR2 YFSETQ. J lost 8 bases, V lost 0 bases, and 1 base had no gene match. This CDR3 is 12 amino acids long. The CDR3 DNA follows: TGCGCCAGCAGCTTGGACAGGGGAGGCTACACCTTC. It yields the protein CASSLDRGGYTF.

In its sample, this clone was seen once. V and J are TRBV15 and TRBJ2-7, with TRBD1 matching over 8 bases. CDR3 length: 17 residues. CDR1 is LNHNV, CDR2 YYDKDF, per germline (reference sequence). The trim removed 0 bases at V and 2 bases at J, leaving 9 bases unmatched. CDR3 region: CATSRDQGQVFPYEQYV. The CDR3 DNA follows: TGTGCCACCAGCAGAGATCAGGGACAGGTATTTCCCTACGAGCAGTACGTC.

The chain combines TRBV2 with TRBJ2-3; tentative D call: TRBD2 (6 bases). The CDR3 covers 13 residues. Germline V lookup: CDR1 SNHLY, CDR2 FYNNEI. Trimming took 2 bases from V and 5 from J, leaving 8 bases between them. CDR3 nucleotides: TGTGCCAGCAGTGAACAGGGAGGAGATACGCAGTATTTT. As protein: CASSEQGGDTQYF.

The chain uses TRBV2 and TRBJ2-1, with 8 nucleotides matching TRBD1. This CDR3 has 15 residues. V gave up 6 bases and J gave up 8 bases; unmatched junction bases: 12. In germline, CDR1 is SNHLY, CDR2 FYNNEI. CDR3 coding DNA: TGTGCCAGCAGGATACAGGGGGGAGGATACGATGAGCAGTTCTTC. It translates to CASRIQGGGYDEQFF.

The chain is built from TRBV9 and TRBJ2-3; 7 bases are shared with TRBD2. CDR1 and CDR2 from the germline V gene are SGDLS and YYNGEE. The ends lost 3 bases at V and 1 base at J; junction bases unmatched: 5. CDR3 length equals 15 residues. The CDR3 coding sequence is TGTGCCAGCAGCGAACACAGCGGGGGCACAGATACGCAGTATTTT. Its translation: CASSEHSGGTDTQYF.

The chain couples TRBV23-1 to TRBJ2-7; D may be TRBD1 (6 bases). TRBV23-1 is sorted into the ORF group, with uncertain function. The CDR3 loop spans 12 amino acids. The V end lost 2 bases, the J end lost 7 bases, and 9 bases lay between the germline ends. CDR3 nucleotides: TGCGCCAGCAGTCAACACAGGGCGGAGCAGTACTTC. This encodes CASSQHRAEQYF.

The gene calls are TRBV4-1 and TRBJ1-4; D unclear. Per the germline V gene, CDR1 is MGHRA and CDR2 is YSYEKL. This CDR3 spans 15 amino acids. V was clipped by 3 bases and J by 0 bases, with 8 bases between them. The chain's CDR3 is CASSQRPATNEKLFF. CDR3 DNA sequence: TGCGCCAGCAGCCAGAGGCCTGCAACTAATGAAAAACTGTTTTTT.

The V gene is TRBV15, the J gene TRBJ2-4; D is unresolved. CDR3 length: 16 residues. Germline CDR1 LNHNV, CDR2 YYDKDF (reference sequence). The V and J ends lost 2 bases and 3 bases respectively, with 14 bases between them. CDR3 region: CATSRNIELGKNIQYF. CDR3 coding DNA: TGTGCCACCAGCAGAAATATTGAGCTCGGCAAAAACATTCAGTACTTC.

This clone was seen just once. The chain joins TRBV2 to TRBJ2-7; TRBD1 might be the D (6 bases). The length of the CDR3 is 13 residues. V was clipped by 6 bases and J by 7 bases, with 16 bases between them. Germline V gene lookup returns CDR1 SNHLY and CDR2 FYNNEI. In DNA form, the CDR3 reads TGTGCCAGCAGCCTCGGACAGAAGTCGGAGCAGTACTTC. Its translation is CASSLGQKSEQYF.

The chain couples TRBV18 to TRBJ1-4; D is possibly TRBD1 (5 bases). V gave up 2 bases and J gave up 8 bases, with 12 bases separating them. Germline CDR1 is KGHSH and CDR2 is LQKENI. The CDR3 has 14 amino acids. CDR3 loop: CASSPDRGGEKLFF. CDR3 nucleotide sequence: TGTGCCAGCTCACCAGATAGGGGTGGCGAAAAACTGTTTTTT.

The chain employs TRBV5-6 and TRBJ1-6; 7 nucleotides align to TRBD1. CDR3 size: 15 residues. The V gene's germline CDR1 is SGHDT and CDR2 YYEEEE. The junction had 11 bases not matched to a gene; V was cut back by 3 bases and J by 11 bases. CDR3 sequence: CASSSKAPQGTPLHF. The CDR3 DNA sequence: TGTGCCAGCAGCTCCAAAGCCCCACAGGGGACACCCCTCCACTTT.

This rearrangement joins TRBV10-1 to TRBJ2-3, with D maybe TRBD2 (7 bases). Germline V gene lookup returns CDR1 WNHNN and CDR2 SYGVQD (reference sequence). Deletions cut 6 bases from V and 2 bases from J, with 15 bases between. The CDR3 contains 15 residues. CDR3 amino acids: CASSEKGGFTDTQYF. CDR3 DNA: TGCGCCAGCAGCGAGAAGGGGGGGTTCACAGATACGCAGTATTTT.

V and J are TRBV6-5 and TRBJ1-4; D not resolved. The CDR3 runs to 14 residues. V lost 5 bases, J lost 7 bases, and 14 bases lay in between. Looked up from germline, CDR1 is MNHEY and CDR2 is SVGAGI. CDR3 DNA sequence: TGTGCCAGCAGTCCGGGGAGGGATGGTGAAAAACTGTTTTTT. This sequence encodes CASSPGRDGEKLFF.

The V and J genes are TRBV7-9 and TRBJ1-2, with TRBD1 matching 10 bases. Germline lookup yields CDR1 SEHNR and CDR2 FQNEAQ (reference sequence). The J segment lost 4 bases and the V segment lost 1 base, leaving 3 bases of the junction unmatched. The CDR3 spans 15 residues. The CDR3 sequence is CASSLGDRGGYGYTF. The DNA of the CDR3 is TGTGCCAGCAGCTTAGGGGACAGGGGAGGCTATGGCTACACCTTC.

The chain employs TRBV28 and TRBJ1-1; no clear D gene. CDR1 MDHEN and CDR2 SYDVKM come from the germline V gene. With 3 bases removed from V and 7 bases from J, the gap between germline ends came to 9 bases. The CDR3 is made up of 12 amino acids. CDR3 in amino acids: CASSFLQFEAFF. The CDR3 DNA reads as TGTGCCAGCAGTTTCCTACAGTTTGAAGCTTTCTTT.

This chain connects TRBV5-1 to TRBJ2-5; 12 nucleotides align to TRBD2. Per germline, CDR1 SGHRS and CDR2 YFSETQ. V shed 1 base, J shed 5 bases, and the junction held 6 bases outside the gene matches. This CDR3 has 16 amino acids. For the CDR3, the DNA is TGCGCCAGCAGCTTGTCCTCCGGGACTAGCGGGGAGACCCAGTACTTC. Its protein product is CASSLSSGTSGETQYF.

Here the CDR3 reads CASSLTGTGINEQYF. The CDR3 coding sequence is TGTGCCAGCAGCCTAACCGGGACAGGGATCAACGAGCAGTACTTC. This chain joins TRBV5-6 and TRBJ2-7; TRBD1 agrees at 9 bases. The CDR3 covers 15 residues. Germline CDR1 is SGHDT and CDR2 is YYEEEE. V shed 4 bases, J shed 5 bases, and the junction held 10 bases outside the gene matches.

The V gene is TRBV5-5, the J gene TRBJ1-1, with D perhaps TRBD1 (5 bases). The V gene's germline CDR1 is SGHKS and CDR2 YYEKEE (reference sequence). Trimming pared 3 bases from V and 0 bases from J, leaving 6 bases between. This CDR3 has 13 residues. The CDR3 region is CASSWTLNTEAFF. For the CDR3, the DNA is TGTGCCAGCAGCTGGACACTGAACACTGAAGCTTTCTTT.

For this clone: The same CDR3 can be traced to other DNA sequences in this sample. The V and J genes are TRBV29-1 and TRBJ1-1, with D perhaps TRBD1 (5 bases). The CDR3 is made up of 11 amino acids. V was shortened by 3 bases and J by 6 bases, with 8 bases between the two germline ends. From germline, CDR1 is SQVTM and CDR2 ANQGSEA. CDR3 residues: CSVDSGAEAFF. The CDR3 DNA is TGCAGCGTTGATTCGGGGGCTGAAGCTTTCTTT.

The J gene is TRBJ2-7, the V gene TRBV6-5; TRBD1 aligns across 9 bases. The germline gives CDR1 MNHEY, CDR2 SVGAGI. V lost 2 bases to trimming and J lost 7 bases; unmatched junction nucleotides: 9. The CDR3 loop spans 15 amino acids. CDR3 protein: CASSYKGQGLREQYF. The CDR3 coding sequence is TGTGCCAGCAGTTACAAGGGACAGGGCCTACGAGAGCAGTACTTC.